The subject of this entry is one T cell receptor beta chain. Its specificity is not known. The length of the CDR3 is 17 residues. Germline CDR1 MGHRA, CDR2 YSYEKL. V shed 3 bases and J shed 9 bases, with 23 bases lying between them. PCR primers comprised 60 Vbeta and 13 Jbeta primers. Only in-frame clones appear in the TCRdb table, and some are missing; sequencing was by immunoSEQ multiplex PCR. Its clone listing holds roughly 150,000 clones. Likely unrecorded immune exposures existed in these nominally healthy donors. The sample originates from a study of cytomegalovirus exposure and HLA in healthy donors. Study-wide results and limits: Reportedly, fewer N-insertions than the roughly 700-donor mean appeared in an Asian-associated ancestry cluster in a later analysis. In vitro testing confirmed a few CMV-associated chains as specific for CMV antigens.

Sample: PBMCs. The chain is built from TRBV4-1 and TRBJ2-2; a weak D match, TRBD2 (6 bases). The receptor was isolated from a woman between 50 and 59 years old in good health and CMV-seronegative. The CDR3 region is CASSQGGVIRGTRELFF. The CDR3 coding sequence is TGCGCCAGCAGCCAGGGGGGTGTCATCCGGGGGACCCGGGAGCTGTTTTTT.